These 23 T cell receptor beta chains originate from one sample sequenced in a study of T cell changes during pregnancy in multiple sclerosis. The assay was immunoSEQ multiplex PCR, and TCRdb's table has in-frame clones only and misses some. This sample carries under 55,000 clones, just over 90% of them seen once, and the ten largest clones take roughly 1.8%. The source was peripheral blood, collected in the second trimester of pregnancy. These receptors were collected from a female donor with multiple sclerosis, enrolled in a pregnancy study.

In this sample, this clone turned up once. The gene calls are TRBV7-9 and TRBJ2-5, with D possibly matching TRBD1 (6 bases). This CDR3 contains 16 residues. V was clipped by 1 base and J by 4 bases, with 16 bases between them. From germline, CDR1 is SEHNR and CDR2 FQNEAQ (reference sequence). The CDR3 DNA reads as TGTGCCAGCAGCTTAGAGGCAGGGGTAACGAGAGAGACCCAGTACTTC. Its translation is CASSLEAGVTRETQYF.

This chain links TRBV7-2 with TRBJ2-7; 12 positions agree with TRBD2. In germline, CDR1 is SGHTA, CDR2 FQGNSA. With V trimmed by 2 bases and J by 7 bases, 6 bases remained unmatched. The CDR3 is 15 residues long. CDR3 in amino acids: CASSLQLAGGGEQYF. The CDR3 DNA is TGTGCCAGCAGCTTACAACTAGCGGGAGGTGGAGAGCAGTACTTC.

The rearrangement links TRBV5-1 to TRBJ1-1; possible D gene TRBD1, 5 bases. Between the trimmed V and J ends, which lost 3 bases and 2 bases, there was a span of 8 bases. Germline V gene lookup returns CDR1 SGHRS and CDR2 YFSETQ. This CDR3 contains 13 residues. The CDR3, as DNA: TGCGCCAGCAGCTCCGACAGCAACACTGAAGCTTTCTTT. Translation: CASSSDSNTEAFF. Combining the CDR3 with reference TRBV5-1 and TRBJ1-1 gives the whole variable domain KAGVTQTPRYLIKTRGQQVTLSCSPISGHRSVSWYQQTPGQGLQFLFEYFSETQRNKGNFPGRFSGRQFSNSRSEMNVSTLELGDSALYLCASSSDSNTEAFFGQGTRLTVV.

J is TRBJ2-2 and V is TRBV18, with D perhaps matching TRBD2 (5 bases). Germline V gene lookup returns CDR1 KGHSH and CDR2 LQKENI. V was pared by 3 bases and J by 6 bases, with 14 bases between. The CDR3 runs to 15 residues. DNA of the CDR3: TGTGCCAGCTCACCTTTATCCGGAGGTGCCGGGGAGCTGTTTTTT. Its translation is CASSPLSGGAGELFF. The whole variable domain, remainder taken from reference TRBV18 and TRBJ2-2, is NAGVMQNPRHLVRRRGQEARLRCSPMKGHSHVYWYRQLPEEGLKFMVYLQKENIIDESGMPKERFSAEFPKEGPSILRIQQVVRGDSAAYFCASSPLSGGAGELFFGEGSRLTVL.

The chain couples TRBV6-6 to TRBJ2-1; D possibly corresponds to TRBD2 (6 bases). The germline V gene has CDR1 MNHNY and CDR2 SVGAGI (reference sequence). The CDR3 is 15 amino acids. V shed 2 bases and J shed 5 bases, with 13 bases lying between them. Written as DNA, the CDR3 is TGTGCCAGCAGTTACGGGGACTCCCCCCACAATGAGCAGTTCTTC. Protein: CASSYGDSPHNEQFF.

This sequence joins TRBV29-1 and TRBJ2-7; 7 bases align to TRBD1. The CDR3 is 13 amino acids. The ends lost 7 bases at V and 1 base at J; junction bases unmatched: 7. The germline CDR1 and CDR2 sequences are SQVTM and ANQGSEA. DNA of the CDR3: TGCAGCGCAGGACAGGAGATGTCCTACGAGCAGTACTTC. Translating gives CSAGQEMSYEQYF.

The CDR3 bases are TGCGCCAGCAGCTACGGTCCACAGGGGGGAAGCACAGATACGCAGTATTTT. Translation gives CASSYGPQGGSTDTQYF. V usage is TRBV5-1 and J usage is TRBJ2-3; 8 nucleotides agree with TRBD1. With V trimmed by 3 bases and J by 0 bases, 9 bases remained unmatched. CDR3 length: 17 residues. CDR1 SGHRS and CDR2 YFSETQ come from the germline V gene.

The rearrangement joins TRBV10-3 to TRBJ1-1; D is perhaps TRBD1 (5 bases). The CDR3 sequence is 14 residues long. With 2 bases removed from V and 2 bases from J, the gap between germline ends came to 9 bases. Germline V gives CDR1 ENHRY, CDR2 SYGVKD. CDR3 sequence: CAISEMGPNTEAFF. CDR3 DNA: TGTGCCATCAGTGAGATGGGGCCCAACACTGAAGCTTTCTTT.

This clone was recorded once. The chain recombines TRBV29-1 with TRBJ2-7; TRBD1 matches at 9 bases. The CDR3 loop spans 13 amino acids. Trimming cost V 7 bases and J 0 bases; bases outside gene matches: 4. Germline values: CDR1 SQVTM, CDR2 ANQGSEA. The CDR3 DNA sequence: TGCAGCGCTGGGACAGGGAGCTCCTACGAGCAGTACTTC. Translating gives CSAGTGSSYEQYF.

The chain recombines TRBV15 with TRBJ2-1, with 9 bases fitting TRBD1. This CDR3 contains 13 residues. The V gene's germline CDR1 is LNHNV and CDR2 YYDKDF (reference sequence). The trim removed 11 bases at V and 6 bases at J, leaving 8 bases unmatched. The CDR3 loop reads CAGGDRDFNEQFF. The CDR3 DNA follows: TGTGCCGGGGGGGACAGGGATTTCAATGAGCAGTTCTTC.

This chain joins TRBV7-2 and TRBJ2-2; D not resolved. V was shortened by 3 bases and J by 5 bases, with 13 bases between the two germline ends. The germline gives CDR1 SGHTA, CDR2 FQGNSA. The CDR3 runs 15 residues. Written as DNA, the CDR3 is TGTGCCAGCAGCTTGTCCATCTCAGTAACCGGGGAGCTGTTTTTT. As protein: CASSLSISVTGELFF.

The chain couples TRBV7-2 to TRBJ2-1; 10 nucleotides align to TRBD2. Trimming took 5 bases from V and 3 from J; bases not matched to a gene: 1. CDR3 size: 14 residues. CDR1 is SGHTA, CDR2 FQGNSA, per germline. The CDR3 protein is CASSRTSGYNEQFF. CDR3 DNA sequence: TGTGCCAGCAGCCGGACTAGCGGCTACAATGAGCAGTTCTTC.

The chain employs TRBV18 and TRBJ1-3, with D maybe TRBD1 (5 bases). Germline V gives CDR1 KGHSH, CDR2 LQKENI. The CDR3 length is 15 residues. Trimming took 2 bases from V and 4 from J, leaving 12 bases between them. Written as DNA, the CDR3 is TGTGCCAGCTCACCATCGCGACAGCTGGGAAACACCATATATTTT. As protein: CASSPSRQLGNTIYF.

V usage is TRBV28 and J usage is TRBJ1-5; a weak D match, TRBD1 (6 bases). V gave up 3 bases and J gave up 0 bases, with 9 bases separating them. Germline values: CDR1 MDHEN, CDR2 SYDVKM. The CDR3 runs to 15 residues. CDR3 nucleotides: TGTGCCAGCAGTTTGACAGGAAGTAGCAATCAGCCCCAGCATTTT. Its protein product is CASSLTGSSNQPQHF.

This chain connects TRBV18 to TRBJ1-3; D might be TRBD1 (5 bases). V was pared by 4 bases and J by 4 bases, with 11 bases between. Germline-derived CDR1 and CDR2 are KGHSH and LQKENI. CDR3 length equals 14 residues. CDR3 loop: CASSRDSEGNTIYF. The CDR3 DNA sequence: TGTGCCAGCTCACGTGACAGTGAAGGAAACACCATATATTTT.

This sequence joins TRBV19 and TRBJ2-7; 7 bases match TRBD2. The CDR3 loop spans 13 amino acids. With V trimmed by 3 bases and J by 6 bases, 5 bases remained unmatched. Germline V gene lookup returns CDR1 LNHDA and CDR2 SQIVND (reference sequence). The CDR3 sequence: CASSMGLRGEQYF. In nucleotides, the CDR3 is TGTGCCAGTAGTATGGGACTACGGGGCGAGCAGTACTTC.

A note on this clone: At one end the junction does not follow the germline gene, possibly because of a read error. The CDR3 coding sequence is TGTGCCAGCAGTGAAAGAATCCCGGGACTAGCGGGAGGGAACTCCGGGGAGCTGTTTTTT. Its translation is CASSERIPGLAGGNSGELFF. V usage is TRBV6-1 and J usage is TRBJ2-2, with TRBD2 identical over 16 bases. Germline CDR1 MNHNS, CDR2 SASEGT. The CDR3 spans 20 residues.

This chain joins TRBV10-3 and TRBJ2-3; TRBD1 is a possible D gene (6 bases). Germline V CDR1 and CDR2: ENHRY, SYGVKD. The CDR3 is 15 residues long. Trimming cost V 2 bases and J 10 bases, with 19 bases left between them. For the CDR3, the DNA is TGTGCCATCAGTGAGGGTACAGGGAAGGGGCGGGCGCAGTATTTT. It yields the protein CAISEGTGKGRAQYF.

The chain carries TRBV27 and TRBJ2-1; 9 nucleotides match TRBD2. CDR3 size: 16 residues. The J segment lost 0 bases and the V segment lost 5 bases, leaving 5 bases of the junction unmatched. Germline V gene lookup returns CDR1 MNHEY and CDR2 SMNVEV (reference sequence). In DNA form, the CDR3 reads TGTGCCAGCAGTCCCCTTAGCGGGAGCTCCTACAATGAGCAGTTCTTC. Its protein product is CASSPLSGSSYNEQFF.

This clone was seen just once. The V and J genes are TRBV19 and TRBJ2-1, with D possibly matching TRBD2 (6 bases). CDR1 is LNHDA, CDR2 SQIVND, per germline (reference sequence). This CDR3 contains 17 residues. V was shortened by 5 bases and J by 0 bases, with 17 bases between the two germline ends. CDR3 in DNA: TGTGCCAGTAGTCCCCGGACTAATCAACCCTCCTACAATGAGCAGTTCTTC. Its translation is CASSPRTNQPSYNEQFF.

The chain joins TRBV25-1 to TRBJ2-1; 11 bases line up with TRBD2. Looked up from germline, CDR1 is MGHDK and CDR2 is SYGVNS. The CDR3 has 16 residues. V was pared by 8 bases and J by 5 bases, with 11 bases of the junction left unmatched. The CDR3: CASRPPTSGDNNEQFF. CDR3 DNA: TGTGCCAGCCGCCCCCCGACTAGCGGGGATAACAATGAGCAGTTCTTC. Variable domain in full (rest from reference TRBV25-1 and TRBJ2-1): EADIYQTPRYLVIGTGKKITLECSQTMGHDKMYWYQQDPGMELHLIHYSYGVNSTEKGDLSSESTVSRIRTEHFPLTLESARPSHTSQYLCASRPPTSGDNNEQFFGPGTRLTVL.

The J gene is TRBJ2-5, the V gene TRBV18; D possibly corresponds to TRBD1 (5 bases). V was trimmed by 4 bases and J by 4 bases, leaving 7 bases between them. This CDR3 comprises 12 residues. Germline CDR1 and CDR2: KGHSH and LQKENI. CDR3 nucleotide sequence: TGTGCCAGCTCACAGGGGCGAGAGACCCAGTACTTC. Encoded protein: CASSQGRETQYF.

The chain carries TRBV7-9 and TRBJ2-7; 7 bases line up with TRBD1. Germline CDR1 and CDR2: SEHNR and FQNEAQ (reference sequence). V lost 4 bases and J lost 1; bases outside the gene matches: 1. The CDR3 length is 13 residues. The CDR3 nucleotides are TGTGCCAGCAGCTCGGGACAGTCCTACGAGCAGTACTTC. This translates into CASSSGQSYEQYF.